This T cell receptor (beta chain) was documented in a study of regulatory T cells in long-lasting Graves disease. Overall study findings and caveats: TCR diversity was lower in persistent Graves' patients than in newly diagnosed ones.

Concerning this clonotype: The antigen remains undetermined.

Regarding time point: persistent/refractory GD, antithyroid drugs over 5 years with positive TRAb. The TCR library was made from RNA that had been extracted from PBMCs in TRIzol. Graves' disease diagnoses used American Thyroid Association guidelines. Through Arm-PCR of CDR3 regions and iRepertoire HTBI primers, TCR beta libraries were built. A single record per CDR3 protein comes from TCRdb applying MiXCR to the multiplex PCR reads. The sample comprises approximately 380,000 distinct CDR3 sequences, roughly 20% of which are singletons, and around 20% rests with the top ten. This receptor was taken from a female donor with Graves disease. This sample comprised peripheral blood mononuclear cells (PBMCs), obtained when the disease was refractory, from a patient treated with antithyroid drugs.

The chain's CDR3 is CASTPWSRSFSYEQFF. CDR3 bases: TGTGCCAGCACCCCGTGGAGTAGGAGTTTTAGCTATGAGCAGTTCTTC. The chain links TRBV28 to TRBJ2-1; D ambiguous. The CDR3 has 16 residues. The germline CDR1 and CDR2 sequences are MDHEN and SYDVKM. V was trimmed by 7 bases and J by 8 bases, leaving 24 bases between them. The variable domain in full, with the rest retrieved from reference TRBV28 and TRBJ2-1, is DVKVTQSSRYLVKRTGEKVFLECVQDMDHENMFWYRQDPGLGLRLIYFSYDVKMKEKGDIPEGYSVSREKKERFSLILESASTNQTSMYLCASTPWSRSFSYEQFFGPGTRLTVL.